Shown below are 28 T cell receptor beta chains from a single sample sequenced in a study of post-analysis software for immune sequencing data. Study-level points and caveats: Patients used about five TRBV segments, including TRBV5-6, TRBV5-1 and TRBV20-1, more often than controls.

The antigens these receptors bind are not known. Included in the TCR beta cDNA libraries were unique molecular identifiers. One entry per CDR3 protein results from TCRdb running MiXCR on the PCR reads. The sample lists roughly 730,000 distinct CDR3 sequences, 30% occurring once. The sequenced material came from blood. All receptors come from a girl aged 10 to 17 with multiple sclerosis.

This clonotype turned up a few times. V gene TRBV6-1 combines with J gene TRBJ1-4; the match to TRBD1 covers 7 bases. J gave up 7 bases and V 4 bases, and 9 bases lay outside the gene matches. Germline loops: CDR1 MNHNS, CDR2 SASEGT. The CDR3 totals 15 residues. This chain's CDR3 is CASSVNRGNGEKLFF. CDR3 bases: TGTGCCAGCAGTGTAAACAGGGGTAACGGTGAAAAACTGTTTTTT.

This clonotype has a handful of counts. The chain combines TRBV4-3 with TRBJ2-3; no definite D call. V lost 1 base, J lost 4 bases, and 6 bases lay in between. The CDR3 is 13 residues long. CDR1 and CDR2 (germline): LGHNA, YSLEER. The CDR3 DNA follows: TGCGCCAGCAGCCAAGCCCGGGCAGATACGCAGTATTTT. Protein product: CASSQARADTQYF.

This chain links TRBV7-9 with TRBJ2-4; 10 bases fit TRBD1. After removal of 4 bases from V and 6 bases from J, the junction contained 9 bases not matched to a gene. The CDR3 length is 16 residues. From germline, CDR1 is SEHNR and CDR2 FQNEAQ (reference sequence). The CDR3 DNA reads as TGTGCCAGCAGCTCGCCGGGACAGGGGAGCGGAAACATTCAGTACTTC. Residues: CASSSPGQGSGNIQYF. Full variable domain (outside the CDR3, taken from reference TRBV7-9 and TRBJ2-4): DTGVSQNPRHKITKRGQNVTFRCDPISEHNRLYWYRQTLGQGPEFLTYFQNEAQLEKSRLLSDRFSAERPKGSFSTLEIQRTEQGDSAMYLCASSSPGQGSGNIQYFGAGTRLSVL.

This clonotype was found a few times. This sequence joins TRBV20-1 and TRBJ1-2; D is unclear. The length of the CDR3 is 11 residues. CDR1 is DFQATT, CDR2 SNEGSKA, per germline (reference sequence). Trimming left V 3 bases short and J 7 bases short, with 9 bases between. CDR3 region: CSARRNSGYTF. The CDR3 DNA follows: TGCAGTGCTAGGAGGAATAGTGGCTACACCTTC.

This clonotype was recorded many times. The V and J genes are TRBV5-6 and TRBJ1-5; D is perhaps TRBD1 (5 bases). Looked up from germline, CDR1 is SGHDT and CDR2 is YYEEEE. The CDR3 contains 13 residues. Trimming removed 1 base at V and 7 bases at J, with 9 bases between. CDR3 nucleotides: TGTGCCAGCAGCTTGTCCAGGGACCAGCCCCAGCATTTT. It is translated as CASSLSRDQPQHF.

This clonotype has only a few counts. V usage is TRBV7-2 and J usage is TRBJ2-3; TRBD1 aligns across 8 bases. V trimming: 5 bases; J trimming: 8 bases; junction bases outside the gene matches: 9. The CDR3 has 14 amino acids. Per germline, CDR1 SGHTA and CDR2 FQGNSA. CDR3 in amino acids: CASSPTTGGGTQYF. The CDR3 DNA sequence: TGTGCCAGCAGCCCGACCACAGGGGGAGGTACGCAGTATTTT.

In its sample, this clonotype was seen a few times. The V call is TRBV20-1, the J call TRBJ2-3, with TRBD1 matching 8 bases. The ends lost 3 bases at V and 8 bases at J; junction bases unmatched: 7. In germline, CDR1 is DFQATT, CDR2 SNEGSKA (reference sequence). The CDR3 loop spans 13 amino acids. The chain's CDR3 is CSASFGTGGTQYF. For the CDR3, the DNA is TGCAGTGCTAGTTTTGGCACAGGGGGTACGCAGTATTTT.

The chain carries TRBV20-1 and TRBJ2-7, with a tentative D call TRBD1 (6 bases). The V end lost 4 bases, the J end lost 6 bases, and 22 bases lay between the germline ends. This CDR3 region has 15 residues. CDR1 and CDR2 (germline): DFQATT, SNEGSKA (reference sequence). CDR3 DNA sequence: TGCAGTGCTATTGGGGGCCAGGGGCTAAGTGGCGAGCAGTACTTC. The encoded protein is CSAIGGQGLSGEQYF.

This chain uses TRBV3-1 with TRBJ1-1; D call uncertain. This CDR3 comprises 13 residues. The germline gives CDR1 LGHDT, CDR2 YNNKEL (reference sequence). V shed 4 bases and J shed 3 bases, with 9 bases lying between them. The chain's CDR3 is CASSPWGDTEAFF. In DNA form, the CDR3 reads TGTGCCAGCAGCCCCTGGGGTGACACTGAAGCTTTCTTT.

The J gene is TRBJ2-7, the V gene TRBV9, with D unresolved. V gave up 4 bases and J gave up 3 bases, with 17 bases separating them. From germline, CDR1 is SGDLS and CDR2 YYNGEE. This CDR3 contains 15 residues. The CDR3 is CASSKSQATYYEQYF. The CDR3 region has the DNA TGTGCCAGCAGCAAATCTCAGGCGACCTACTACGAGCAGTACTTC.

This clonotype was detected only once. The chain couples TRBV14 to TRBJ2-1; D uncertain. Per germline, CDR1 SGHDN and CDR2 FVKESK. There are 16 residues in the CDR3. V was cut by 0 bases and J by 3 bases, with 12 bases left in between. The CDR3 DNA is TGTGCCAGCAGCCAAGATACCGGAGACGGCTACAATGAGCAGTTCTTC. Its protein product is CASSQDTGDGYNEQFF.

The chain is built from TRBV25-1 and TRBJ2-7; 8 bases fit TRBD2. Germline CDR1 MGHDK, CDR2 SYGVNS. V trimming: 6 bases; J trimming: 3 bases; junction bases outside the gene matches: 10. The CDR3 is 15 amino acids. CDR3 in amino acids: CASSDLGGGLYEQYF. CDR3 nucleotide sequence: TGTGCCAGCAGCGATCTGGGCGGGGGGCTCTACGAGCAGTACTTC.

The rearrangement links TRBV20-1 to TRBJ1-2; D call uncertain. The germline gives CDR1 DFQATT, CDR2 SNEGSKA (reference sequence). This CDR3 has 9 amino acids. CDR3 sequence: CSEPHGYTF. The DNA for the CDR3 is TGCTCCGAACCCCATGGCTACACCTTC.

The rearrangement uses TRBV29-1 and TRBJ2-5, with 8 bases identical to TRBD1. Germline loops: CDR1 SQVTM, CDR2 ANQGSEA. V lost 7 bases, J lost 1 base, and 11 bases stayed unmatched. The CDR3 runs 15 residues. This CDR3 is CSADSRDRLQETQYF. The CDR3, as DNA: TGCAGCGCCGACTCCCGGGACAGGCTCCAAGAGACCCAGTACTTC.

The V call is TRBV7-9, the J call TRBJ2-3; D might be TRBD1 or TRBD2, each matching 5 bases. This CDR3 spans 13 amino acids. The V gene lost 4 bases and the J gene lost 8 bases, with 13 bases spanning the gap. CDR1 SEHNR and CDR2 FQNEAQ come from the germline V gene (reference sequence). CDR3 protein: CASSSEGLGTQYF. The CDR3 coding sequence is TGTGCCAGCAGCTCAGAGGGGTTGGGTACGCAGTATTTT.

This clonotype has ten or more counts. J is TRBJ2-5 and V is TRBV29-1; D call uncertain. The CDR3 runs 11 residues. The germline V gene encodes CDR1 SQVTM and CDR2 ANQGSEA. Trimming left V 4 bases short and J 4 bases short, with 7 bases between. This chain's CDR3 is CSVGLRETQYF. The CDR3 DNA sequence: TGCAGCGTTGGTTTGCGAGAGACCCAGTACTTC.

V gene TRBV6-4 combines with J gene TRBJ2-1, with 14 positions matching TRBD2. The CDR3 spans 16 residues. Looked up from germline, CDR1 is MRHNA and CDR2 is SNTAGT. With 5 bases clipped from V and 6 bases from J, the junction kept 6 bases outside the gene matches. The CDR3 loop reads CASSNGLAGGLNEQFF. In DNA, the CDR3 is TGTGCCAGCAGTAACGGACTAGCGGGAGGTCTCAATGAGCAGTTCTTC.

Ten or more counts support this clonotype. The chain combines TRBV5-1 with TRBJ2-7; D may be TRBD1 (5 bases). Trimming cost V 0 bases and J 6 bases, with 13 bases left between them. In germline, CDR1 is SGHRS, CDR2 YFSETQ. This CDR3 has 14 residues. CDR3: CASSLAQGGGEQYF. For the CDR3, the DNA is TGCGCCAGCAGCTTGGCCCAGGGTGGCGGCGAGCAGTACTTC.

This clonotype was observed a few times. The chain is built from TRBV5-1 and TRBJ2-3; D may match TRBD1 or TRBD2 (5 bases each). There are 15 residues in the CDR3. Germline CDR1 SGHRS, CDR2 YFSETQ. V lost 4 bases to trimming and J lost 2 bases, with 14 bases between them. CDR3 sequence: CASSLGRSHTDTQYF. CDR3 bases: TGCGCCAGCAGCCTGGGACGGTCACACACAGATACGCAGTATTTT.

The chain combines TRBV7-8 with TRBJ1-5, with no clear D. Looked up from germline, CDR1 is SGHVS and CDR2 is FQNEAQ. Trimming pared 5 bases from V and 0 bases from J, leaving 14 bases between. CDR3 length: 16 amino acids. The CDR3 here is CASSPRTLDSNQPQHF. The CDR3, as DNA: TGTGCCAGCAGCCCAAGGACCCTCGATAGCAATCAGCCCCAGCATTTT.

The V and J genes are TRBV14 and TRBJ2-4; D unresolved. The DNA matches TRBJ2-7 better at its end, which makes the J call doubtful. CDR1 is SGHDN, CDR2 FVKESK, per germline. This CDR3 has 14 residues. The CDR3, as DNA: TGTGCCAGCAGCCAAAACCTAGAGAACTACGAGCAGTACTTC. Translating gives CASSQNLENYEQYF.

CDR3 DNA: TGTGCCAGTAGTACCCCTAGCGGGGCCTACAATGAGCAGTTCTTC. Translating it yields CASSTPSGAYNEQFF. The chain employs TRBV19 and TRBJ2-1; 9 bases are shared with TRBD2. Germline CDR1 is LNHDA and CDR2 is SQIVND (reference sequence). The V gene end was trimmed by 4 bases and the J gene end by 2 bases; junction bases not matched to a gene: 3. There are 15 residues in the CDR3.

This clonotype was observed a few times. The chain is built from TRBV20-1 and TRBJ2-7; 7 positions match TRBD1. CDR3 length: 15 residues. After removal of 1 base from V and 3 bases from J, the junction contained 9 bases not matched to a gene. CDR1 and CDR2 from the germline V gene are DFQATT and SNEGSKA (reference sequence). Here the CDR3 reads CSARVPRDRNYEQYF. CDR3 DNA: TGCAGTGCTAGAGTCCCCCGGGACAGAAACTACGAGCAGTACTTC.

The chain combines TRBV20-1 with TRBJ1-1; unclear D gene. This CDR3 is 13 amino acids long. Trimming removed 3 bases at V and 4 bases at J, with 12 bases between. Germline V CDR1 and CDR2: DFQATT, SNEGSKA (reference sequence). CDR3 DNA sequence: TGCAGTGCTAGCGGACGTGCGGCCACTGAAGCTTTCTTT. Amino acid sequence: CSASGRAATEAFF.

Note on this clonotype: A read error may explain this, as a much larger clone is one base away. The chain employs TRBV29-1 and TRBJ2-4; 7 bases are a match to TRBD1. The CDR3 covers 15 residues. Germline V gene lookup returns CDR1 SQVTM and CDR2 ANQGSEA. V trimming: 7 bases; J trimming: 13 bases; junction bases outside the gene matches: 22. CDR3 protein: CSALLDRAIYNEQYF. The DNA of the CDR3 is TGCAGCGCCCTTCTCGACAGGGCAATCTACAATGAGCAGTACTTC.

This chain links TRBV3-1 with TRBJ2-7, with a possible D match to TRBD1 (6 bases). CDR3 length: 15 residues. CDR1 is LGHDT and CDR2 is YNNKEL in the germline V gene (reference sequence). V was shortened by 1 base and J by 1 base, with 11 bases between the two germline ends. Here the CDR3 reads CASSQVGASSYEQYF. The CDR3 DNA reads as TGTGCCAGCAGCCAAGTGGGGGCCTCTTCCTACGAGCAGTACTTC.

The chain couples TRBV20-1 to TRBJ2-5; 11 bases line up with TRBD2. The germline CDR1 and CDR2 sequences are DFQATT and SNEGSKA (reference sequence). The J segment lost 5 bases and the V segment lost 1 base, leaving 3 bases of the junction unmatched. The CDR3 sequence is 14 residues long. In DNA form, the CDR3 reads TGCAGTGCTAGAGTACTAGCGGGAGTTGAGACCCAGTACTTC. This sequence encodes CSARVLAGVETQYF.

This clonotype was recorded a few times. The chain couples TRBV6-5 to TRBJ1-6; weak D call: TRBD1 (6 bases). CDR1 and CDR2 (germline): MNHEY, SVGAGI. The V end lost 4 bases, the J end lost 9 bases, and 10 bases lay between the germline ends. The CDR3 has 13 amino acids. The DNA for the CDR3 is TGTGCCAGCAGTTGGAGCAGGGGTTCACCCCTCCACTTT. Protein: CASSWSRGSPLHF.